This is a list of T cell receptor beta chains from one sample in a study of T cells expressing NK-cell markers. TCRdb derives one entry per CDR3 protein from the 5' RACE reads, leaving out DNA. In all, the sample yields 150,000 or so distinct CDR3 sequences. The sequenced material came from blood T cells: a sorted CD56 or NKG2C T cell subset, CD4+ or CD8+ T cells, or bulk PBMC T cells (not recorded which). The receptors stem from a woman aged 18-70 years in good health. Each CDR3 is given with its conserved first and last residue.

>TRBV27|TRBJ1-5
CASSFSKMGDQPQHF
>TRBV7-3|TRBJ2-3
CASSLGSGTSGGLIDTQYF
>TRBV7-2|TRBJ2-1
CASSSGREQFF
>TRBV5-1|TRBJ2-5
CASSRSAEKETQYF
>TRBV20-1|TRBJ2-3
CSAKRQGGQGRDTQYF
>TRBV19|TRBJ1-2
CASRDREGYTF
>TRBV7-3|TRBJ2-2
CASRGTNTGELFF
>TRBV20-1|TRBJ2-3
CSARDPTSTDTQYF
>TRBV4-2|TRBJ1-2
CASSQEVRTAGWYGYTF
>TRBV5-1|TRBJ1-1
CASSMLPGQKNTEAFF
>TRBV20-1|TRBJ2-1
CSGLAGVPRSYNEQFF
>TRBV20-1|TRBJ2-3
CSAKSGGRITDTQYF
>TRBV11-2|TRBJ2-5
CASSLQQVSLTTQYF
>TRBV29-1|TRBJ1-5
CSAEYKNQPQHF
>TRBV12-3/TRBV12-4|TRBJ2-2
CASSLQGAEGELFF
>TRBV9|TRBJ1-3
CASSTGPESGNTIYF
>TRBV3-1|TRBJ2-7
CASSQAAAGPYEQYF
>TRBV9|TRBJ2-7
CASSVAGTDSYEQYF
>TRBV7-6|TRBJ2-1
CASSLRDRGNDEQFF
>TRBV2|TRBJ2-5
CASSPGLAGGGQETQYF
>TRBV27|TRBJ1-1
CASSRGLPGQGSAFF
>TRBV12-3/TRBV12-4|TRBJ2-3
CASSPLAGPTDTQYF